This entry lists 13 T cell receptor beta chains sequenced from one sample in a study of OX40 agonist ivuxolimab in advanced cancers. TCRdb's copy holds only in-frame clones and misses some; the assay was immunoSEQ multiplex PCR. The table lists roughly 14,000 clones, about 75% of them singletons. Sequenced here: CD4+ or CD8+ T cells sorted from blood, sampled in a trial of the OX40 agonist ivuxolimab. The receptors come from an adult with an advanced solid tumor such as melanoma, head and neck, liver or kidney cancer.

The chain is built from TRBV19 and TRBJ1-3; D is uncertain. The CDR3 loop spans 18 amino acids. Trimming pared 2 bases from V and 0 bases from J, leaving 17 bases between. The germline gives CDR1 LNHDA, CDR2 SQIVND (reference sequence). In DNA, the CDR3 is TGTGCCAGTAGTATAAACTTGGTTGGACGTAGCTCTGGAAACACCATATATTTT. This translates into CASSINLVGRSSGNTIYF.

The V call is TRBV4-1, the J call TRBJ2-7, with 9 bases fitting TRBD2. CDR3 length equals 16 residues. Germline CDR1 reads MGHRA; CDR2 reads YSYEKL. J gave up 1 base and V 1 base, and 5 bases lay outside the gene matches. The CDR3 DNA is TGCGCCAGCAGCCAAGGCGGGGGGGCTGGGTCCTACGAGCAGTACTTC. It specifies CASSQGGGAGSYEQYF.

The CDR3 region is CASSFQGPNQPQHF. CDR3 sequence (DNA): TGTGCCAGCAGTTTCCAGGGGCCCAATCAGCCCCAGCATTTT. The rearrangement joins TRBV27 to TRBJ1-5, with D possibly being TRBD1 (6 bases). The CDR3 sequence is 14 residues long. Germline loops: CDR1 MNHEY, CDR2 SMNVEV (reference sequence). The germline V and J ends were trimmed by 3 bases and 3 bases, with 9 bases remaining between them.

The rearrangement uses TRBV27 and TRBJ2-1, with D possibly TRBD1 on 6 matching bases. Germline loops: CDR1 MNHEY, CDR2 SMNVEV (reference sequence). The CDR3 loop spans 15 amino acids. V dropped 6 bases and J dropped 2 bases, with 14 bases sitting between them. CDR3 in DNA: TGTGCCAGCAGAGACAGGTTACAGACCTACAATGAGCAGTTCTTC. Its translation: CASRDRLQTYNEQFF.

The J gene is TRBJ2-3, the V gene TRBV14; 9 bases match TRBD2. The CDR3 has 16 amino acids. Germline CDR1 is SGHDN and CDR2 is FVKESK. With V trimmed by 5 bases and J by 6 bases, 12 bases remained unmatched. CDR3 coding DNA: TGTGCCAGCAGCAAGTCTGTGGCGGGAGGGCCGGATACGCAGTATTTT. Translated, it gives CASSKSVAGGPDTQYF. The full variable domain, rest sourced from reference TRBV14 and TRBJ2-3, is EAGVTQFPSHSVIEKGQTVTLRCDPISGHDNLYWYRRVMGKEIKFLLHFVKESKQDESGMPNNRFLAERTGGTYSTLKVQPAELEDSGVYFCASSKSVAGGPDTQYFGPGTRLTVL.

This clone was seen only a few times. V is TRBV6-6 and J is TRBJ2-2; 8 bases align to TRBD1. CDR1 and CDR2 (germline): MNHNY, SVGAGI (reference sequence). The J segment lost 5 bases and the V segment lost 6 bases, leaving 8 bases of the junction unmatched. This CDR3 region has 15 residues. CDR3 sequence: CASRIGQGWTGELFF. The CDR3 DNA reads TGTGCCAGCAGGATCGGACAGGGTTGGACCGGGGAGCTGTTTTTT.

The rearrangement links TRBV23-1 to TRBJ1-5; TRBD1 aligns across 7 bases. TRBV23-1 falls under the ORF class, with uncertain function. V gave up 4 bases and J gave up 3 bases; unmatched junction bases: 18. CDR3 length equals 19 residues. CDR3 DNA: TGCGCCAGCAGTCCCATGGGTGAACACCAGGGGGTGAACAATCAGCCCCAGCATTTT. As protein: CASSPMGEHQGVNNQPQHF.

The chain combines TRBV30 with TRBJ1-2, with D perhaps TRBD1 (5 bases). CDR1 is GTSNPN, CDR2 SVGIG, per germline (reference sequence). Trimming pared 8 bases from V and 6 bases from J, leaving 19 bases between. CDR3 length equals 13 residues. The CDR3 reads CARTAGGENGYTF. The CDR3 DNA reads as TGTGCCCGTACCGCCGGGGGTGAGAATGGCTACACCTTC.

This chain connects TRBV27 to TRBJ2-1; maybe TRBD2 (5 bases). The germline V gene has CDR1 MNHEY and CDR2 SMNVEV (reference sequence). The CDR3 sequence is 14 residues long. Trimming shortened V by 6 bases and J by 8 bases, and 17 bases separated the two germline ends. CDR3 residues: CASSWERFSHEQFF. In DNA form, the CDR3 reads TGTGCCAGCAGCTGGGAGCGGTTTTCCCATGAGCAGTTCTTC.

V and J are TRBV5-6 and TRBJ2-3, with a possible D match to TRBD2 (6 bases). Trimming shortened V by 2 bases and J by 0 bases, and 19 bases separated the two germline ends. The germline gives CDR1 SGHDT, CDR2 YYEEEE. This CDR3 is built from 18 residues. CDR3 nucleotides: TGTGCCAGCAGCTTATTCGGGACTCTAGCTGGCAGCACAGATACGCAGTATTTT. Translating it yields CASSLFGTLAGSTDTQYF.

The chain carries TRBV27 and TRBJ2-7, with TRBD1 identical over 9 bases. CDR1 MNHEY and CDR2 SMNVEV come from the germline V gene (reference sequence). This CDR3 comprises 15 residues. V trimming: 8 bases; J trimming: 5 bases; junction bases outside the gene matches: 13. The CDR3 protein is CASRYTGTGRHEQYF. The CDR3 bases are TGTGCCAGCCGGTATACAGGGACAGGGCGCCACGAGCAGTACTTC.

The chain has TRBV6-5 and TRBJ2-5; D not certain. The CDR3 is made up of 12 amino acids. Deletions cut 2 bases from V and 4 bases from J, with 5 bases between. In germline, CDR1 is MNHEY, CDR2 SVGAGI. CDR3 DNA: TGTGCCAGCAGTTACATAGGAGAGACCCAGTACTTC. It codes for CASSYIGETQYF.

The CDR3 DNA follows: TGTGCCTGGAGTGTAGGCTCAGATACGCAGTATTTT. Translated, it gives CAWSVGSDTQYF. The J gene is TRBJ2-3, the V gene TRBV30, with unresolved D. The germline V gene encodes CDR1 GTSNPN and CDR2 SVGIG (reference sequence). Trimming left V 0 bases short and J 4 bases short, with 5 bases between. This CDR3 is 12 amino acids long. Full variable domain (rest looked up from reference TRBV30 and TRBJ2-3): SQTIHQWPATLVQPVGSPLSLECTVEGTSNPNLYWYRQAAGRGLQLLFYSVGIGQISSEVPQNLSASRPQDRQFILSSKKLLLSDSGFYLCAWSVGSDTQYFGPGTRLTVL.